The T cell receptor beta chain under discussion was sequenced for a study of cytomegalovirus exposure and HLA in healthy donors. The PCR had 60 Vbeta and 13 Jbeta primers. Assay used: immunoSEQ multiplex PCR; TCRdb lists only in-frame clones, some missing. The profile shows some 140,000 clones, 79% of them singletons. This clone was seen only a few times. Germline CDR1 reads SGHRS; CDR2 reads YFSETQ. The trim removed 4 bases at V and 7 bases at J, leaving 14 bases unmatched. The CDR3 contains 15 residues. V usage is TRBV5-1 and J usage is TRBJ2-7, with TRBD2 identical over 7 bases. The receptor comes from a man in his forties in good health and CMV-seropositive. Sequencing input: PBMCs. The CDR3 DNA sequence: TGCGCCAGCAGCCCTCCGTTGGCGGGAGTTGAGGAGCAGTACTTC. Translated, it gives CASSPPLAGVEEQYF.